A selection of T cell receptor beta chains follows, all from one sample in a study of blood T cell repertoires in COVID-19. Method: immunoSEQ multiplex PCR; TCRdb's copy keeps in-frame clones and lacks some. The profile shows approximately 250,000 clones, 70% to 85% of them singletons. Sequenced: peripheral blood. The receptor set was obtained from a woman in her thirties or forties who had recovered from COVID-19. Both conserved end residues are part of each CDR3. Fields, in order: clone size, D gene, J gene, V gene, CDR3 protein, CDR3 DNA. A D gene is named only where the DNA matches it firmly. Clone size is not always given. Where it is, it says once, few, many or a class for expanded clones.

abundance: once
d_gene: TRBD1
j_gene: TRBJ1-1
v_gene: TRBV6-5
CDR3aa: CASSYSWTGRGAFF
CDR3nt: TGTGCCAGCAGTTACTCATGGACAGGCCGTGGGGCTTTCTTT

abundance: few
d_gene: NA
j_gene: TRBJ2-7
v_gene: TRBV2
CDR3aa: CASDRTYEQYF
CDR3nt: TGTGCCAGCGATAGAACCTACGAGCAGTACTTC

abundance: NA
d_gene: TRBD1
j_gene: TRBJ2-2
v_gene: TRBV19
CDR3aa: CASSPGQGGAGELFF
CDR3nt: TGTGCCAGTAGCCCGGGACAGGGGGGAGCCGGGGAGCTGTTTTTT

abundance: NA
d_gene: NA
j_gene: TRBJ1-1
v_gene: TRBV11-2
CDR3aa: CASSLSENTEAFF
CDR3nt: TGTGCCAGCAGCTTATCAGAGAACACTGAAGCTTTCTTT

abundance: NA
d_gene: NA
j_gene: TRBJ2-7
v_gene: TRBV9
CDR3aa: CASSVDRDEQYF
CDR3nt: TGTGCCAGCAGCGTAGACAGGGACGAGCAGTACTTC

abundance: few
d_gene: TRBD1
j_gene: TRBJ1-1
v_gene: TRBV2
CDR3aa: CASMGDRLNTEAFF
CDR3nt: TGTGCCAGCATGGGGGACAGGTTGAACACTGAAGCTTTCTTT

abundance: once
d_gene: NA
j_gene: TRBJ1-1
v_gene: TRBV7-2
CDR3aa: CASSSEGGRRNTEAFF
CDR3nt: TGTGCCAGCAGCTCAGAGGGAGGGAGACGGAACACTGAAGCTTTCTTT

abundance: NA
d_gene: NA
j_gene: TRBJ1-1
v_gene: TRBV5-4
CDR3aa: CAYREGMSFEAFF
CDR3nt: TGTGCCTACCGGGAAGGGATGTCTTTTGAAGCTTTCTTT

abundance: NA
d_gene: TRBD1
j_gene: TRBJ1-6
v_gene: TRBV7-2
CDR3aa: CASSPRQGISYNSPLHF
CDR3nt: TGTGCCAGCAGCCCCCGACAGGGTATATCCTATAATTCACCCCTCCACTTT

abundance: NA
d_gene: TRBD1
j_gene: TRBJ2-7
v_gene: TRBV6-5
CDR3aa: CASRQDNRGSYEQYF
CDR3nt: TGTGCCAGCAGACAAGACAACAGGGGCTCCTACGAGCAGTACTTC

abundance: NA
d_gene: NA
j_gene: TRBJ1-1
v_gene: TRBV7-2
CDR3aa: CASSLRTSGRLGAFF
CDR3nt: TGTGCCAGCAGCCTAAGGACATCGGGCAGGTTAGGAGCTTTCTTT

abundance: NA
d_gene: TRBD1
j_gene: TRBJ1-4
v_gene: TRBV7-2
CDR3aa: CASSRGQVNEKLFF
CDR3nt: TGTGCCAGCAGCAGAGGACAGGTTAATGAAAAACTGTTTTTT

abundance: NA
d_gene: NA
j_gene: TRBJ1-2
v_gene: TRBV6-2/TRBV6-3
CDR3aa: CASSPGQNNYGYTF
CDR3nt: TGTGCCAGCAGCCCGGGGCAAAATAACTATGGCTACACCTTC

abundance: NA
d_gene: NA
j_gene: TRBJ2-1
v_gene: TRBV10-2
CDR3aa: CASSESGGNEQFF
CDR3nt: TGCGCCAGCAGTGAGTCGGGGGGAAATGAGCAGTTCTTC

abundance: NA
d_gene: NA
j_gene: TRBJ1-1
v_gene: TRBV7-2
CDR3aa: CASSFTGSYTEAFF
CDR3nt: TGTGCCAGCAGCTTTACAGGGTCTTACACTGAAGCTTTCTTT

abundance: NA
d_gene: NA
j_gene: TRBJ1-2
v_gene: TRBV20-1
CDR3aa: CSQGGVYGYTF
CDR3nt: TGCAGTCAGGGTGGAGTCTATGGCTACACCTTC

abundance: few
d_gene: NA
j_gene: TRBJ1-5
v_gene: TRBV11-2
CDR3aa: CASSPTGGLPQHF
CDR3nt: TGTGCCAGCAGCCCGACAGGTGGATTGCCCCAGCATTTT

abundance: NA
d_gene: NA
j_gene: TRBJ2-2
v_gene: TRBV5-5
CDR3aa: CASSFYTGTLTTGELFF
CDR3nt: TGTGCCAGCAGCTTTTATACCGGGACTTTGACCACCGGGGAGCTGTTTTTT

abundance: NA
d_gene: TRBD1
j_gene: TRBJ2-1
v_gene: TRBV4-3
CDR3aa: CASSQDTRGRGNEQFF
CDR3nt: TGCGCCAGCAGCCAAGATACCAGGGGGCGAGGCAATGAGCAGTTCTTC

abundance: NA
d_gene: NA
j_gene: TRBJ2-5
v_gene: TRBV28
CDR3aa: CASREAGLQETQYF
CDR3nt: TGTGCCAGCAGGGAGGCTGGGCTTCAAGAGACCCAGTACTTC

abundance: NA
d_gene: NA
j_gene: TRBJ2-7
v_gene: TRBV3-1/TRBV3-2
CDR3aa: CASSHGGFSSYEQYF
CDR3nt: TGTGCCAGCAGCCATGGGGGGTTTAGCTCCTACGAGCAGTACTTC

abundance: NA
d_gene: NA
j_gene: TRBJ1-2
v_gene: TRBV7-9
CDR3aa: CASSLEGRVEPNYGYTF
CDR3nt: TGTGCCAGCAGCTTAGAGGGCAGGGTAGAACCTAACTATGGCTACACCTTC

abundance: NA
d_gene: NA
j_gene: TRBJ1-5
v_gene: TRBV18
CDR3aa: CASSPQVGGFNQPQHF
CDR3nt: TGTGCCAGCTCACCACAGGTCGGAGGGTTCAATCAGCCCCAGCATTTT

abundance: few
d_gene: NA
j_gene: TRBJ1-4
v_gene: TRBV18
CDR3aa: CASSPARGTNEKLFF
CDR3nt: TGTGCCAGCTCACCGGCCCGAGGTACTAATGAAAAACTGTTTTTT

abundance: NA
d_gene: NA
j_gene: TRBJ1-1
v_gene: TRBV15
CDR3aa: CATSRDMNTEAFF
CDR3nt: TGTGCCACCAGCAGAGACATGAACACTGAAGCTTTCTTT

abundance: NA
d_gene: TRBD1
j_gene: TRBJ1-6
v_gene: TRBV7-2
CDR3aa: CASSLGGTGWVSPLHF
CDR3nt: TGTGCCAGCAGCTTAGGGGGGACAGGTTGGGTTTCACCCCTCCACTTT

abundance: NA
d_gene: TRBD1
j_gene: TRBJ2-7
v_gene: TRBV5-6
CDR3aa: CASSLTDRVNAQYF
CDR3nt: TGTGCCAGCAGCTTGACGGACAGGGTGAACGCGCAGTACTTC

abundance: NA
d_gene: NA
j_gene: TRBJ1-4
v_gene: TRBV7-9
CDR3aa: CASSLEGRGNEKLFF
CDR3nt: TGTGCCAGCAGCTTAGAGGGCAGGGGAAATGAAAAACTGTTTTTT

abundance: NA
d_gene: NA
j_gene: TRBJ2-7
v_gene: TRBV3-1/TRBV3-2
CDR3aa: CASSPYSYEQYF
CDR3nt: TGTGCCAGCAGCCCGTACAGCTACGAGCAGTACTTC

abundance: NA
d_gene: TRBD1
j_gene: TRBJ1-6
v_gene: TRBV6-5
CDR3aa: CASTSGGSLHF
CDR3nt: TGTGCCAGCACCTCAGGGGGGTCCCTCCACTTT

abundance: once
d_gene: NA
j_gene: TRBJ1-2
v_gene: TRBV4-3
CDR3aa: CASSQAKSDSYGYTF
CDR3nt: TGCGCCAGCAGCCAAGCTAAGTCGGACAGCTATGGCTACACCTTC

abundance: few
d_gene: TRBD1
j_gene: TRBJ1-1
v_gene: TRBV7-2
CDR3aa: CASIISGTGVNVAFF
CDR3nt: TGTGCCAGCATCATAAGTGGGACAGGGGTTAATGTGGCTTTCTTT

abundance: NA
d_gene: NA
j_gene: TRBJ2-1
v_gene: TRBV2
CDR3aa: CASSEHGGDPGNEQFF
CDR3nt: TGTGCCAGCAGTGAACATGGCGGGGACCCAGGGAATGAGCAGTTCTTC

abundance: NA
d_gene: TRBD1
j_gene: TRBJ1-4
v_gene: TRBV5-4
CDR3aa: CASSPGGRSNEKLFF
CDR3nt: TGTGCCAGCAGCCCAGGGGGTCGGTCTAATGAAAAACTGTTTTTT

abundance: NA
d_gene: NA
j_gene: TRBJ2-3
v_gene: TRBV27
CDR3aa: CASSPGADTQYF
CDR3nt: TGTGCCAGCAGTCCCGGGGCAGATACGCAGTATTTT

abundance: NA
d_gene: TRBD1
j_gene: TRBJ1-6
v_gene: TRBV7-9
CDR3aa: CASSSSRGTFSSPLHF
CDR3nt: TGTGCCAGCAGCTCTAGCAGGGGGACTTTTAGTTCACCCCTCCACTTT

abundance: NA
d_gene: NA
j_gene: TRBJ2-3
v_gene: TRBV11-2
CDR3aa: CASSLQGGGGADTQYF
CDR3nt: TGTGCCAGCAGCTTACAGGGAGGGGGAGGCGCAGATACGCAGTATTTT

abundance: NA
d_gene: NA
j_gene: TRBJ1-1
v_gene: TRBV5-1
CDR3aa: CASSGGSTTEAFF
CDR3nt: TGCGCCAGCAGCGGAGGGAGTACCACTGAAGCTTTCTTT

abundance: NA
d_gene: TRBD1
j_gene: TRBJ1-1
v_gene: TRBV7-2
CDR3aa: CASRRAGTGDTEAFF
CDR3nt: TGTGCCAGCAGACGTGCCGGGACAGGGGACACTGAAGCTTTCTTT

abundance: NA
d_gene: NA
j_gene: TRBJ2-2
v_gene: TRBV5-1
CDR3aa: CASSLVGGSVTGELFF
CDR3nt: TGCGCCAGCAGCTTGGTTGGGGGGTCGGTCACCGGGGAGCTGTTTTTT